Listed below are T cell receptor beta chains from one sample, sequenced in a study of cytomegalovirus exposure and HLA in healthy donors. Using immunoSEQ multiplex PCR, the repertoire was profiled, and TCRdb retains in-frame clones only, with some absent. This table has fewer than 80,000 clones, around 80% appearing once. Sequenced sample: PBMCs. Source of these receptors: a woman aged 40 to 55 in good health and CMV-seropositive. Both conserved end residues are part of each CDR3. Clone sizes are given selectively: once, few, many, or a class where the clone is expanded.

size	V	J	CDR3
NA	TRBV7-9	TRBJ2-7	CASSLVGTGSYEQYF
NA	TRBV6-6	TRBJ1-5	CASSLTTDPNQPQHF
NA	TRBV11-2	TRBJ1-4	CASSLPQGSNEKLFF
NA	TRBV6-1	TRBJ2-1	CASELAGAYNEQFF
few	TRBV7-9	TRBJ2-3	CASSPGTGEADTQYF
NA	TRBV7-9	TRBJ1-6	CSSSPSGGQWGSPLHF
NA	TRBV6-5	TRBJ2-3	CASSSDSGPTDTQYF
NA	TRBV5-1	TRBJ2-3	CASSLVGQGVSTDTQYF
NA	TRBV7-2	TRBJ1-1	CASNRHLNTEAFF
NA	TRBV5-4	TRBJ2-7	CANPTELSYEQYF
NA	TRBV5-1	TRBJ1-6	CASSLEGGPGSPLHF
NA	TRBV6-5	TRBJ1-1	CASSSPGAPNTEAFF
NA	TRBV9	TRBJ1-6	CASSAKIGGGTPLHF
NA	TRBV19	TRBJ2-2	CASSIEGARTGELFF
few	TRBV5-1	TRBJ1-1	CASSFGENTEAFF
NA	TRBV4-3	TRBJ2-3	CASSQDRGLAGSTDTQYF
NA	TRBV27	TRBJ1-6	CASSLEGQGGSPLHF
NA	TRBV2	TRBJ2-1	CASSFLAGGTNNEQFF
NA	TRBV28	TRBJ2-1	CASSLGGGYNEQFF
NA	TRBV5-1	TRBJ1-1	CASSLVSGTEAFF
NA	TRBV7-9	TRBJ1-2	CASIPGDRADGYTF
NA	TRBV5-1	TRBJ1-1	CASSRDRQNTEAFF
NA	TRBV5-1	TRBJ2-7	CASTVATAGREQYF
few	TRBV6-5	TRBJ2-7	CASSPRQGLSYEQYF
NA	TRBV29-1	TRBJ1-2	CSVYGGGQSGGYTF
NA	TRBV6-6	TRBJ1-6	CASSYNQGDSPLHF
NA	TRBV7-9	TRBJ2-1	CASSLGQGGEQFF
NA	TRBV27	TRBJ2-1	CASRSSDSSYNEQFF
few	TRBV5-4	TRBJ2-6	CASSTEGPGANVLTF
NA	TRBV19	TRBJ1-1	CASSADRGGTEAFF
NA	TRBV9	TRBJ1-4	CASSVTGVNEKLFF
NA	TRBV18	TRBJ1-5	CASSPDGINQPQHF
NA	TRBV19	TRBJ2-3	CASRADSLLTDTQYF
NA	TRBV5-1	TRBJ1-2	CASSLVVGGQFYGYTF
NA	TRBV5-4	TRBJ1-1	CASSLETDKELGFF
NA	TRBV28	TRBJ1-2	CASRPSGTGFSYTF
once	TRBV2	TRBJ1-6	CASKLRQGSESPLHF
NA	TRBV4-1	TRBJ1-6	CASSQEARSSYNSPLHF
NA	TRBV2	TRBJ1-3	CASGQVSGNTIYF
NA	TRBV6-1	TRBJ1-2	CASSGRGGYGYTF
once	TRBV5-4	TRBJ1-4	CASSVGGFVTNEKLFF